This T cell receptor (beta chain) was obtained from a study of T cells in localized non-small cell lung cancer. Here immunoSEQ multiplex PCR was the method, and the copy in TCRdb shows in-frame clones only, minus some. The data hold 59,000 or so clones, with just over 90% observed a single time. The sequencing used peripheral blood, collected before any cancer treatment. This TCR was recovered from a man between 40 and 75 years old with stage I lung adenocarcinoma.

CDR3 in DNA: TGTGCCAGCAGTTTAGCGGGAAGTTTCGAGAATGAGCAGTTCTTC. This translates into CASSLAGSFENEQFF. The V call is TRBV6-5, the J call TRBJ2-1, with 8 nucleotides matching TRBD2. V was pared by 4 bases and J by 7 bases, with 9 bases of the junction left unmatched. The CDR3 length is 15 residues. CDR1 and CDR2 (germline): MNHEY, SVGAGI.